The text below deals with one TCR beta chain. Its antigen is undetermined. Assay used: immunoSEQ multiplex PCR; TCRdb lists only in-frame clones, some missing. This sample carries millions of clones, around 94% of them seen once, and the ten largest clones take about 0.13%. The sample comes from a study of shared clonotypes between healthy human individuals. Study results and caveats: Memory subsets had estimated richness that was generally smaller than that of naive subsets. An expected dependence of interdonor clonotype sharing on sequencing depth was noted. Researchers sampled only blood; tissue repertoires likely differ.

Germline values: CDR1 SNHLY, CDR2 FYNNEI. Trimming cost V 7 bases and J 7 bases, with 17 bases left between them. CDR3 length: 13 residues. Sequencing used naive CD4+ T cells sorted from blood. Described subset: CD45RA+ positively selected. This rearrangement joins TRBV2 to TRBJ2-7, with D possibly called TRBD1 or TRBD2 (5 bases each). This TCR derives from a man between 18 and 35 years old in good health. The CDR3 spells CASNSGAWREQYF. Written as DNA, the CDR3 is TGTGCCAGCAATTCCGGGGCCTGGCGGGAGCAGTACTTC. The variable domain in full, with the rest retrieved from reference TRBV2 and TRBJ2-7, is EPEVTQTPSHQVTQMGQEVILRCVPISNHLYFYWYRQILGQKVEFLVSFYNNEISEKSEIFDDQFSVERPDGSNFTLKIRSTKLEDSAMYFCASNSGAWREQYFGPGTRLTVT.